This T cell receptor (beta chain) was found in a study of cytomegalovirus exposure and HLA in healthy donors. As regards this clone: The antigen remains undetermined.

Primers included in the PCR were 60 Vbeta and 13 Jbeta primers. The table came from immunoSEQ multiplex PCR; TCRdb's copy has only in-frame clones and leaves some out. The table lists approximately 150,000 clones, around 70% of them singletons. The germline CDR1 and CDR2 sequences are SEHNR and FQNEAQ (reference sequence). With 5 bases removed from V and 7 bases from J, the gap between germline ends came to 15 bases. The CDR3 has 15 amino acids. Study-level results: Later analysis identified about 17,000 TCR beta sequences associated with HLA alleles, using a false discovery rate threshold of 0.05. According to reports, the classifier identified cytomegalovirus status with high specificity and sensitivity. A missense variant in DCLRE1C was later tied to TCR beta V- and J-gene trimming.

This chain uses TRBV7-9 with TRBJ1-6, with D possibly matching TRBD1 (6 bases). This receptor was obtained from a man aged 40-55 years in good health and CMV-seronegative. Material: PBMCs. The CDR3 sequence is CASSRQDSYNSPLHF. The CDR3, as DNA: TGTGCCAGCAGCCGGCAGGACAGTTACAATTCACCCCTCCACTTT.